The sequence of this T cell receptor (beta chain) was determined in a study of blood T cell repertoires in COVID-19. Study at large: Spain, Italy and the United States supplied samples that represented acute and convalescent COVID-19. In each case, the material was cDNA or gDNA derived from T cells, B-cell-depleted T cells, or PBMCs.

Study processing details: Estimated nucleated cell counts came from reference gene primer amplification. Data came from immunoSEQ multiplex PCR; TCRdb stores just in-frame clones and leaves some out. V, J and clone size derive from that table, while D and trimming were established from the DNA sequence. The table shows around 220,000 clones, with 85% to 90% occurring only once. CDR1 and CDR2 from the germline V gene are LGHDT and YNNKEL (reference sequence). The CDR3 sequence is 16 residues long. V lost 2 bases, J lost 4 bases, and 6 bases stayed unmatched. The source is a woman aged 50 to 65 with acute or convalescent COVID-19. V usage is TRBV3-1 (or the pseudogene TRBV3-2) and J usage is TRBJ2-3; 10 bases match TRBD2. Sample: peripheral blood. The CDR3 DNA sequence: TGTGCCAGCAGCCAACTTAGCGGGGGGAACGCAGATACGCAGTATTTT. This gives the protein CASSQLSGGNADTQYF.